This entry is about one TCR beta chain. Its antigen is still unknown. This specimen belongs to a study of shared clonotypes between healthy human individuals. Findings and limits, study-wide: It was observed that roughly 4.8% of naive CD4 clonotypes were shared across a handful of donors. Estimated richness values were generally larger in naive subsets than in memory subsets.

Naive CD8 cells were CD45RO-negative, positively selected for CCR7, excluding terminally differentiated effector memory CD45RA+ cells. Donors, without exception, were Caucasian adults residing in Nashville, Tennessee. On sorted subsets, replicate PCRs used 200 to 250 ng DNA, or about 30,000 T cell genomes. Clones were sequenced by immunoSEQ multiplex PCR, and TCRdb holds only the in-frame ones, with some missing. In the table there are about 2.2 million clones, about 92% of which are singletons. This receptor was taken from a man younger than 30 in good health. Some clones in this sample may be carry-over from other donors' samples. The sample consisted of naive CD8+ T cells from PBMCs.

This CDR3 is CASTLGRAGRSEKLFF. The CDR3, as DNA: TGTGCCAGCACCCTTGGGAGGGCAGGGAGGAGTGAAAAACTGTTTTTT. V usage is TRBV2 and J usage is TRBJ1-4, with a weak D call TRBD1 (5 bases). V was trimmed by 7 bases and J by 7 bases, leaving 22 bases between them. The CDR3 totals 16 residues. Germline CDR1 is SNHLY and CDR2 is FYNNEI.